This T cell receptor (beta chain) was identified in a study of early T cells in non-severe SARS-CoV-2 infection. The wider study: Sequenced bulk RNA came from whole blood that was unsorted, and chains were unpaired.

The CDR3 runs 13 residues. The germline V and J ends were trimmed by 4 bases and 5 bases, with 13 bases remaining between them. CDR1 is GTSNPN and CDR2 is SVGIG in the germline V gene (reference sequence). Individual cDNA molecules were tagged with unique molecular identifiers. TCRdb ran MiXCR on the 5' RACE reads and lists one entry per CDR3 protein. This table holds tens of thousands of distinct CDR3 sequences, about 14% found once. This clonotype has only a few counts. V gene TRBV30 combines with J gene TRBJ2-3; D may correspond to TRBD1 or TRBD2 (5 bases each). The specimen was whole blood, collected at baseline. The sequence was obtained from an adult who was a healthcare worker with PCR-confirmed SARS-CoV-2 infection or an uninfected control (not recorded which). The CDR3 spells CAWTGTALDTQYF. As DNA, the CDR3 is TGTGCCTGGACCGGGACGGCTTTAGATACGCAGTATTTT.